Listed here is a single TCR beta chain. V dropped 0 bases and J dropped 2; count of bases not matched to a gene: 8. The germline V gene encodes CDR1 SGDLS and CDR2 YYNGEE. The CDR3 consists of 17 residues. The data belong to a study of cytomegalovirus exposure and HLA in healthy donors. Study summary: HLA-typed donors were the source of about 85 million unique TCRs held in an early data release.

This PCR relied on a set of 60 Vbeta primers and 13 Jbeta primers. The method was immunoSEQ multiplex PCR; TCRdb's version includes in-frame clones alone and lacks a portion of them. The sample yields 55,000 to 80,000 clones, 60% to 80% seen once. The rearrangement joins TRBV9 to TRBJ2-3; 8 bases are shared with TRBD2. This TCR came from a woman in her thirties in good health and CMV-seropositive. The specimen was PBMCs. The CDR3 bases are TGTGCCAGCAGCGTAGTCGCGGGAGGTGGGGCCACAGATACGCAGTATTTT. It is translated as CASSVVAGGGATDTQYF.